This T cell receptor beta chain derives from a study of T cell responses to AZD1222 COVID-19 vaccine. Clones were read by immunoSEQ multiplex PCR, and TCRdb kept only the in-frame ones, dropping some. Of about 120,000 clones listed, around 80% were seen once; the top ten hold about a quarter. Turning to this clone: Its antigen is unknown.

Doses given second, at about 4 or about 12 weeks, were pooled. Whole-study results and caveats: Every sample of the repertoires postdated the peak T cell response. Only a handful of AZD1222 recipients, several in all, had baseline seropositivity.

Germline CDR1 SGHTA, CDR2 FQGNSA. The CDR3 totals 14 residues. The V and J ends lost 2 bases and 3 bases respectively, with 11 bases between them. The J gene is TRBJ2-7, the V gene TRBV7-2; maybe TRBD2 (6 bases). This TCR was recovered from an adult who received the AZD1222 COVID-19 vaccine. Sample: peripheral blood, taken 28 days after the second AZD1222 dose. The DNA for the CDR3 is TGTGCCAGCAGCTTAAATAGCGGACGCTACGAGCAGTACTTC. Protein product: CASSLNSGRYEQYF.